These 13 T cell receptor beta chains share one sample of origin, sequenced in a study of spatial heterogeneity in lung cancer. The time point was: sample taken at primary tumor resection. Whole RNA, isolated from tumor, nontumor lung or frozen PBMC, was sequenced without prior sorting. From the 5' RACE reads, TCRdb called clonotypes with MiXCR, one entry per CDR3 protein. Seen here are over 90,000 distinct CDR3 sequences, roughly 9.5% observed once, and the top ten hold 6.9%. The sample in question was PBMCs, obtained at surgery. All receptors come from a male donor with early-stage non-small cell lung cancer.

This clonotype showed up many times. V gene TRBV5-4 combines with J gene TRBJ2-1; D is undetermined. This CDR3 spans 14 amino acids. The germline CDR1 and CDR2 sequences are SGHNT and YYREEE (reference sequence). V was cut by 0 bases and J by 6 bases, with 10 bases left in between. CDR3 bases: TGTGCCAGCAGCTTGGATGAGGCCCTCAATGAGCAGTTCTTC. Its protein is CASSLDEALNEQFF. Full variable domain (outside the CDR3, taken from reference TRBV5-4 and TRBJ2-1): ETGVTQSPTHLIKTRGQQVTLRCSSQSGHNTVSWYQQALGQGPQFIFQYYREEENGRGNFPPRFSGLQFPNYSSELNVNALELDDSALYLCASSLDEALNEQFFGPGTRLTVL.

This clonotype has ten or more counts. This rearrangement joins TRBV29-1 to TRBJ1-5, with 7 bases lining up with TRBD1. After removal of 4 bases from V and 5 bases from J, the junction contained 5 bases not matched to a gene. The CDR3 has 13 residues. CDR1 is SQVTM and CDR2 is ANQGSEA in the germline V gene. In DNA, the CDR3 is TGCAGCGTTGCAGGGGGGGGTGATCAGCCCCAGCATTTT. As protein: CSVAGGGDQPQHF.

This clonotype appeared a few times. The V and J genes are TRBV10-3 and TRBJ1-6; possible D gene TRBD1, 6 bases. This CDR3 has 17 amino acids. V was shortened by 0 bases and J by 6 bases, with 15 bases between the two germline ends. CDR1 and CDR2 from the germline V gene are ENHRY and SYGVKD. The CDR3 reads CAISESKPGRGNSPLHF. For the CDR3, the DNA is TGTGCCATCAGTGAGTCGAAGCCCGGCAGGGGTAATTCACCCCTCCACTTT.

The table lists this clonotype with many counts. V and J are TRBV5-1 and TRBJ2-7, with a possible D match to TRBD1 (6 bases). CDR1 and CDR2 (germline): SGHRS, YFSETQ. V was cut by 3 bases and J by 2 bases, with 12 bases left in between. The CDR3 contains 14 residues. The CDR3, as DNA: TGCGCCAGCAGCTCGACAGGAGCGGCCTACGAGCAGTACTTC. As protein: CASSSTGAAYEQYF. Filled out from reference TRBV5-1 and TRBJ2-7, the complete variable domain reads KAGVTQTPRYLIKTRGQQVTLSCSPISGHRSVSWYQQTPGQGLQFLFEYFSETQRNKGNFPGRFSGRQFSNSRSEMNVSTLELGDSALYLCASSSTGAAYEQYFGPGTRLTVT.

Only a few counts were recorded for this clonotype. Sequence at one end of the junction differs from germline and may be a read error. V gene TRBV20-1 combines with J gene TRBJ1-1; D unresolved. The CDR3 is made up of 10 amino acids. CDR1 and CDR2 (germline): DFQATT, SNEGSKA (reference sequence). Here the CDR3 DNA reads TGCAGTGCTACTGACCAAGAAGCTTTCTTC. It is translated as CSATDQEAFF.

This clonotype was seen ten or more times. The chain couples TRBV10-3 to TRBJ2-3; unclear D gene. The V gene lost 1 base and the J gene lost 4 bases, with 6 bases spanning the gap. The CDR3 length is 13 residues. The V gene's germline CDR1 is ENHRY and CDR2 SYGVKD. Here the CDR3 DNA reads TGTGCCATCAGTGAGTTGGTCGCAGATACGCAGTATTTT. Translation: CAISELVADTQYF.

This clonotype has just a few counts. V and J are TRBV4-2 and TRBJ1-2; tentatively, D is TRBD1 (5 bases). V gave up 1 base and J gave up 4 bases, with 10 bases separating them. The CDR3 length is 14 residues. CDR1 and CDR2 from the germline V gene are LGHNA and YNFKEQ. The CDR3, as DNA: TGTGCCAGCAGCCAAGTGGGGCTGGGCTATGGCTACACCTTC. It codes for CASSQVGLGYGYTF.

This clonotype occurred a few times. The rearrangement uses TRBV12-3 or TRBV12-4 and TRBJ2-7, with D maybe TRBD2 (5 bases). V lost 6 bases, J lost 6 bases, and 18 bases lay in between. The CDR3 is 14 residues long. The DNA of the CDR3 is TGTGCCAGCAGCCACCGGAGACTGGAGGTCGAGCAGTACTTC. This codes for CASSHRRLEVEQYF.

This clonotype was picked up many times. V and J are TRBV20-1 and TRBJ2-3, with a tentative D call TRBD2 (5 bases). The CDR3 consists of 13 residues. V was pared by 3 bases and J by 1 base, with 8 bases between. The germline gives CDR1 DFQATT, CDR2 SNEGSKA (reference sequence). The CDR3 sequence is CSASGVGTDTQYF. DNA for the CDR3: TGCAGTGCTAGCGGGGTCGGCACAGATACGCAGTATTTT.

This clonotype was seen repeatedly, ten times or more. The rearrangement joins TRBV5-1 to TRBJ2-2, with D maybe TRBD1 (6 bases). The CDR3 covers 14 residues. Germline CDR1 SGHRS, CDR2 YFSETQ. V was clipped by 5 bases and J by 4 bases, with 12 bases between them. DNA for the CDR3: TGCGCCAGCAGTCGGGACATCCTCACCGGGGAGCTGTTTTTT. Translated: CASSRDILTGELFF.

The sample holds many counts of this clonotype. The gene calls are TRBV11-2 and TRBJ2-5; TRBD2 matches at 9 bases. V was pared by 0 bases and J by 1 base, with 3 bases of the junction left unmatched. The CDR3 consists of 16 residues. Germline CDR1 reads SGHAT; CDR2 reads FQNNGV. CDR3 nucleotide sequence: TGTGCCAGCAGCTTAGACCAAGCGGGGGGCCAAGAGACCCAGTACTTC. It translates to CASSLDQAGGQETQYF. The full variable domain, with the rest looked up from reference TRBV11-2 and TRBJ2-5, is EAGVAQSPRYKIIEKRQSVAFWCNPISGHATLYWYQQILGQGPKLLIQFQNNGVVDDSQLPKDRFSAERLKGVDSTLKIQPAKLEDSAVYLCASSLDQAGGQETQYFGPGTRLLVL.

CDR3 sequence: CASSPHLAGGYNEQFF. The DNA for the CDR3 is TGTGCCAGCAGCCCCCATCTAGCGGGGGGTTACAATGAGCAGTTCTTC. The chain is built from TRBV7-2 and TRBJ2-1; 11 bases map to TRBD2. Unmatched junction bases numbered 7, after V lost 5 bases and J lost 4 bases. Looked up from germline, CDR1 is SGHTA and CDR2 is FQGNSA. CDR3 length: 16 residues.

V usage is TRBV24-1 and J usage is TRBJ2-3, with D possibly TRBD2 on 6 matching bases. From germline, CDR1 is KGHDR and CDR2 SFDVKD. The CDR3 runs 14 residues. V lost 7 bases and J 2 bases, leaving 12 bases between the germline ends. The CDR3 is CATSGSRITDTQYF. CDR3 DNA sequence: TGTGCCACCAGCGGGAGCCGGATCACAGATACGCAGTATTTT.